Following are 5 T cell receptor beta chains from one sample sequenced in a study of Ad26.COV2.S vaccination and SARS-CoV-2 variants. Treatment: over 15 received Ad26.COV2.S at low or high dose, single or two shots; 5 received placebo; per-sample allocation not given. After the first vaccine or placebo injection, samples were drawn on day 63. Sequenced by immunoSEQ multiplex PCR; TCRdb stores in-frame clones only, minus some. The sample records a few hundred thousand clones, about nine tenths being singletons. The material sequenced was peripheral blood, taken in a trial of Ad26.COV2.S vaccine versus placebo. All receptors derive from a person aged 18-60 years who received the Ad26.COV2.S COVID-19 vaccine or a placebo.

The table lists this clone with a count of one. The chain joins TRBV7-9 to TRBJ2-7; D is undetermined. The CDR3 has 16 residues. V dropped 5 bases and J dropped 0 bases, with 17 bases sitting between them. Germline CDR1 is SEHNR and CDR2 is FQNEAQ (reference sequence). Here the CDR3 reads CASSTRTAGSSYEQYF. CDR3 coding DNA: TGTGCCAGCAGCACACGGACGGCCGGTAGCTCCTACGAGCAGTACTTC.

The chain couples TRBV11-1 to TRBJ1-2, with a weak D call TRBD1 (5 bases). The CDR3 spans 15 residues. Trimming shortened V by 1 base and J by 7 bases, and 16 bases separated the two germline ends. CDR1 and CDR2 from the germline V gene are SGHAT and FQDESV (reference sequence). CDR3 in amino acids: CASSLGGGRAPGYTF. CDR3 DNA sequence: TGTGCCAGCAGCTTAGGGGGCGGCCGGGCTCCTGGCTACACCTTC.

This clone turned up a few times. V usage is TRBV14 and J usage is TRBJ2-2; the D gene is possibly TRBD1 (6 bases). Trimming removed 5 bases from V and 5 bases from J, with 12 bases in between. The CDR3 has 14 residues. CDR1 and CDR2 from the germline V gene are SGHDN and FVKESK. The CDR3: CASSAGVWTGELFF. The CDR3 DNA is TGTGCCAGCAGCGCAGGGGTTTGGACCGGGGAGCTGTTTTTT.

J is TRBJ2-1 and V is TRBV27; a possible D gene is TRBD2 (5 bases). The V and J ends lost 10 bases and 9 bases respectively, with 22 bases between them. CDR1 and CDR2 from the germline V gene are MNHEY and SMNVEV (reference sequence). The CDR3 runs to 14 residues. As DNA, the CDR3 is TGTGCCACCAAACTACCGGGGTTTTTGGGTGAGCAGTTCTTC. Protein sequence: CATKLPGFLGEQFF.

The rearrangement joins TRBV14 to TRBJ2-5, with D possibly being TRBD1 (5 bases). Germline CDR1 SGHDN, CDR2 FVKESK. The CDR3 extends over 16 amino acids. V lost 3 bases and J 7 bases, leaving 21 bases between the germline ends. As DNA, the CDR3 is TGTGCCAGCAGCCAGGTACCCCAGGGTCGGTTGGGGACCCAGTACTTC. Protein product: CASSQVPQGRLGTQYF.